This T cell receptor beta chain was sequenced in a study of OX40 agonist ivuxolimab in advanced cancers. The wider study: The treatment was a fully human IgG2 OX40 agonist, ivuxolimab. Ivuxolimab, which patients received intravenously every 2 weeks, was dosed at 0.01 to 10 mg/kg. Three patients responded partially, comprising one with hepatocellular carcinoma and two with cutaneous melanoma.

This CDR3 is 13 amino acids long. The ends were cut back, 1 base at V and 3 bases at J, with 7 bases in the middle. Germline V gives CDR1 SGHRS, CDR2 YFSETQ. Assay used: immunoSEQ multiplex PCR; TCRdb lists only in-frame clones, some missing. Of approximately 76,000 clones listed, approximately 93% are singletons. Blood sampling was done at baseline, cycle 4 day 1, and cycle 7 day 1. The V gene is TRBV5-1, the J gene TRBJ2-5, with D possibly being TRBD2 (5 bases). This sequence was found in an adult with an advanced solid tumor such as melanoma, head and neck, liver or kidney cancer. The sequences come from CD4+ or CD8+ T cells sorted from blood, collected in a trial of the OX40 agonist ivuxolimab. The CDR3 sequence is CASSLKREETQYF. In DNA, the CDR3 is TGCGCCAGCAGCTTGAAGAGGGAAGAGACCCAGTACTTC.